This T cell receptor beta chain was documented in a study of blood T cells in healthy people across ages. The study, taken as a whole, reports: Roughly linearly, TCR beta diversity per million T cells fell as age increased.

With a J-beta primer mix and a sample-barcoded 5' primer, a second PCR ran roughly 6 to 11 cycles. MiXCR was run by TCRdb on the 5' RACE reads, yielding one entry per CDR3 protein. The sample gives roughly 800,000 distinct CDR3 sequences, roughly 50% of which show up once; about 20% is in the top ten. On this clonotype itself: Its target is not known.

CDR3 length equals 11 residues. The V gene lost 3 bases and the J gene lost 5 bases, with 7 bases spanning the gap. The germline CDR1 and CDR2 sequences are DFQATT and SNEGSKA (reference sequence). The sequenced sample was blood. The receptor was isolated from a young man in good health. This chain joins TRBV20-1 and TRBJ1-1, with D unresolved. In DNA form, the CDR3 reads TGCAGTGCTAGTGGCGGGACTGAAGCTTTCTTT. This sequence encodes CSASGGTEAFF.